This T cell receptor (beta chain) was recorded in a study of HIV-infected patients and healthy controls. Follow-up blood was drawn about 14 weeks, roughly three months, after antiretroviral therapy began. Whole blood was used without fractionation, so all unsorted peripheral T cells were included. An approximately 2.6 ml peripheral blood sample was taken for RNA. General study findings and limits: HIV-infected repertoires had significantly higher mean Gini indices than controls, possibly reflecting oligoclonality.

By sample share, this clonotype is medium-sized. Its antigen is still unknown. Between the trimmed V and J ends, which lost 3 bases and 9 bases, there was a span of 11 bases. Per the germline V gene, CDR1 is SNHLY and CDR2 is FYNNEI. This CDR3 comprises 12 residues. Alpha and beta constant-region primers primed reverse transcription of 400 to 650 ng RNA. Alpha and beta chain libraries were made separately by chain-specific third strand synthesis with multiplexing indices. Each cDNA molecule was barcoded, and a single primer pair amplified each chain. The cDNA received a 5' RACE adapter containing a random hexamer plus an SP2 sequencing primer site. One entry per CDR3 protein, called by TCRdb with MiXCR from the 5' RACE reads. The table includes approximately 7,000 distinct CDR3 sequences, 6.5% to 7.5% detected once.

This clonotype was obtained from an adult with HIV infection. Sequencing was performed on blood, taken during antiretroviral therapy. The J gene is TRBJ1-1, the V gene TRBV2; no definite D call. CDR3 nucleotide sequence: TGTGCCAGCAGTGATGCTGGTGGTAAAGCTTTCTTT. Residues: CASSDAGGKAFF. The entire variable domain, with the rest obtained from reference TRBV2 and TRBJ1-1, is as follows: EPEVTQTPSHQVTQMGQEVILRCVPISNHLYFYWYRQILGQKVEFLVSFYNNEISEKSEIFDDQFSVERPDGSNFTLKIRSTKLEDSAMYFCASSDAGGKAFFGQGTRLTVV.